This TCR beta chain was recorded in a study of human thymus T cells. V lost 2 bases and J lost 4, with 11 bases in between. The germline gives CDR1 MNHEY, CDR2 SVGAGI. This CDR3 spans 15 amino acids. The repertoire was sequenced with immunoSEQ multiplex PCR; TCRdb's copy has only in-frame clones and lacks some. The sample holds fewer than 85,000 clones, around 95% seen once. Thymus tissue for the work was resected from patients undergoing corrective heart surgery. Material for sequencing was thymus tissue. The TCR comes from a girl under three years old with a congenital heart defect but otherwise immunologically healthy. This chain connects TRBV6-5 to TRBJ2-2, with no clear D. CDR3 amino acids: CASSYRERGTGELFF. As DNA, the CDR3 is TGTGCCAGCAGTTACAGGGAACGTGGCACCGGGGAGCTGTTTTTT.